These T cell receptor beta chains were read from a single sample in a study of cytomegalovirus exposure and HLA in healthy donors. Libraries were prepared by immunoSEQ multiplex PCR; TCRdb keeps only in-frame clonotypes and omits some of them. Of approximately 89,000 clones in the sample, around 76% are singletons; the top ten hold around 10%. Sequencing was performed on PBMCs. The receptor source for this set is a young man in good health and CMV-seropositive. CDR3s include the opening cysteine and the closing phenylalanine or tryptophan. The order of the fields is J gene, V gene, CDR3 protein.

TRBJ2-3,TRBV4-2,CASSQDRGGADTQYF
TRBJ2-3,TRBV7-2,CASSLEASGGDIRYF
TRBJ2-3,TRBV6-1,CASSDGRADTQYF
TRBJ1-4,TRBV9,CASSLGRATNEKLFF
TRBJ2-2,TRBV14,CASTRTGGRAGELFF
TRBJ2-1,TRBV19,CASSEDRVYNEQFF
TRBJ2-2,TRBV12-2,CASRLAERQNTGELFF
TRBJ1-3,TRBV5-1,CASRKQPLSGNTIYF
TRBJ2-1,TRBV9,CASSVGGLAGYNEQFF
TRBJ2-7,TRBV5-1,CASSLGDSSGYSYEQYF
TRBJ2-5,TRBV2,CASLVGTSEQETQYF
TRBJ1-1,TRBV6-6,CASRSTGPRNTEAFF
TRBJ2-1,TRBV30,CAWRATGGAGNEQFF
TRBJ1-4,TRBV2,CASSEALFGEKGEKLFF
TRBJ1-6,TRBV7-9,CASSLGLGQTGSPLHF
TRBJ2-5,TRBV28,CASSAPGQGGAGGTQYF
TRBJ2-6,TRBV9,CASSVGDRVISGANVLTF
TRBJ2-7,TRBV5-1,CASSLGTGGRYEQYF
TRBJ2-7,TRBV11-2,CASRKIQAGPTEQYF
TRBJ2-3,TRBV2,CASSEESGGAETDTQYF
TRBJ2-7,TRBV18,CASSPPGQGGGYEQYF
TRBJ1-2,TRBV6-1,CASSERGLPATNYGYTF
TRBJ2-7,TRBV28,CASSETGVYEQYF
TRBJ2-1,TRBV15,CATSLLHNEQFF
TRBJ2-5,TRBV13,CASSLSRSQETQYF
TRBJ2-7,TRBV5-6,CASSKPGLAGGPYEQYF
TRBJ2-7,TRBV9,CASSVSPGQMVYEQYF
TRBJ2-5,TRBV28,CASRRAGGRRETQYF
TRBJ2-1,TRBV28,CASSLYNEQFF
TRBJ1-1,TRBV7-9,CASSTQENTEAFF
TRBJ2-5,TRBV5-1,CASSFGRDSGETQYF
TRBJ2-7,TRBV5-1,CASSWSGDSYEQYF
TRBJ2-5,TRBV7-8,CASTRLAAETQYF
TRBJ1-2,TRBV7-9,CSSSYSGGSNYGHTF
TRBJ1-1,TRBV9,CASSVQGVNTEAFF
TRBJ1-5,TRBV15,CATRDGGRGASQHF
TRBJ2-1,TRBV6-5,CASSIGTGPRYEQFF
TRBJ2-2,TRBV7-3,CASSRQANTGELFF
TRBJ2-7,TRBV28,CASRGSGPYEQYF
TRBJ2-7,TRBV2,CASSLTGLAFYEQYF
TRBJ1-3,TRBV6-1,CASSDSGNAIYF
TRBJ2-5,TRBV5-1,CASSFHIQETQYF
TRBJ2-5,TRBV5-8,CASSLGRTGGAETQYF
TRBJ2-1,TRBV18,CASSPRTSGGNEQFF
TRBJ2-5,TRBV9,CASSGKYSGGALQETQYF
TRBJ1-6,TRBV2,CARDRGNSPLHF
TRBJ1-1,TRBV15,CATSKGVQNMNTEAFF
TRBJ2-4,TRBV27,CASSSSPSGVGNIQYF
TRBJ1-1,TRBV5-4,CASSFDRENTEAFF
TRBJ1-4,TRBV6-1,CASSDRGANEKLFF
TRBJ2-7,TRBV13,CASGPESGGVPLYEQYF
TRBJ1-2,TRBV29-1,CSVEDLGQGGYGYTF
TRBJ2-2,TRBV11-1,CASSLVGNTGELFF
TRBJ1-3,TRBV19,CASTDRSQAGNTIYF
TRBJ2-2,TRBV7-8,CASSRAGELFF
TRBJ2-3,TRBV7-9,CASSLGGGLTDTQYF
TRBJ2-5,TRBV5-4,CASSLGGDSQETQYF
TRBJ2-1,TRBV6-1,CASSNPGLNNEQFF
TRBJ2-6,TRBV27,CASSLIGSSGANVLTF